The count of the clone carrying this T cell receptor beta chain is one. Its antigen remains unidentified. This clone may be a read error of a much larger clone one base away. At least 6.5 million PBMCs were isolated per sample. Primers used in a second PCR of about 6 to 11 cycles were a sample-barcoded 5' primer and a J-beta primer mix. TCRdb called the 5' RACE reads again in MiXCR, with one record for every CDR3 protein. The sample lists 870,000 or so distinct CDR3 sequences; under 35% were seen once. The sample comes from a study of blood T cells in healthy people across ages. General study points: TCR beta diversity was tightly associated with the proportion of naive T cells. Per-million-T-cell TCR beta diversity fell roughly linearly with age. Long-lived donors exceeded aged donors in naive CD4+ cells and diversity.

This receptor was taken from a woman of 80 years or more in good health. Sequences were obtained from blood.

DNA of the CDR3: TGTGCCGGCAGTTTAACTCAGGGGGCTTATGGCTACACCTTC. The encoded protein is CAGSLTQGAYGYTF. The chain carries TRBV12-3 or TRBV12-4 and TRBJ1-2; the match to TRBD1 covers 8 bases. The CDR3 contains 14 residues.